This is a list of T cell receptor beta chains from one sample in a study of blood T cell repertoires in COVID-19. Method: immunoSEQ multiplex PCR; TCRdb's copy keeps in-frame clones and lacks some. The sample comprises about 52,000 clones, over 80% of which are singletons, and 6.9% rests with the top ten. The sequenced material came from peripheral blood. These receptors all come from a man between 65 and 80 years old with active COVID-19. CDR3s include the opening cysteine and the closing phenylalanine or tryptophan. Each record gives: CDR3 DNA, CDR3 protein, clone size, J gene, V gene, D gene. D genes are given only for firm matches. The size of a clone is reported for some rows only, either as once, few or many, or as a class for expanded clones.

TGCGCCAGCAGCCAAGACACAGCCCGGGGACAGGTGACAAACACCATATATTTT,CASSQDTARGQVTNTIYF,-,TRBJ1-3,TRBV4-3,TRBD1
TGTGCCAGCAGCTCGGACAGGTACAATGAGCAGTTCTTC,CASSSDRYNEQFF,-,TRBJ2-1,TRBV7-3,TRBD1
TGTGCCAGCAGTTACCCTCAGGGGACAGGGGGCAACTATGGCTACACCTTC,CASSYPQGTGGNYGYTF,-,TRBJ1-2,TRBV6-2/TRBV6-3,TRBD1
TGTGCCTGGAGCAGGCTAGCGGGGGGCACAGATACGCAGTATTTT,CAWSRLAGGTDTQYF,-,TRBJ2-3,TRBV30,TRBD2
TGTGCCAGCAGCGCGAGTAGCGGGAAAGAGACCCAGTACTTC,CASSASSGKETQYF,-,TRBJ2-5,TRBV9,TRBD2
TGTGCCAGCAGTTTAAATTCTCCTCCGGACACCGGGGAGCTGTTTTTT,CASSLNSPPDTGELFF,once,TRBJ2-2,TRBV27,-
TGTGCCAGCACCCCCTCACAGGGCTACGAGCAGTACTTC,CASTPSQGYEQYF,once,TRBJ2-7,TRBV6-5,-
TGCGCCAGCAGCCCTAGCGGGGCCTACAATGAGCAGTTCTTC,CASSPSGAYNEQFF,-,TRBJ2-1,TRBV5-1,TRBD2
TGCGCCAGCAGCGCCGGGACAGGGGGCTTCGAGACCCAGTACTTC,CASSAGTGGFETQYF,-,TRBJ2-5,TRBV5-1,TRBD1
TGTGCCAGTAGTATTTGGGGACAGGGGAATCAGCCCCAGCATTTT,CASSIWGQGNQPQHF,-,TRBJ1-5,TRBV19,TRBD1
TGTGCCAGCAGCCAAGTGACTTTGGGGGGCTCCTACAATGAGCAGTTCTTC,CASSQVTLGGSYNEQFF,-,TRBJ2-1,TRBV11-2,-
TGTGCCAGCAGCCCCGGGTGGGGGGGCCGAGGCACCGGGGAGCTGTTTTTT,CASSPGWGGRGTGELFF,-,TRBJ2-2,TRBV5-8,-
TGTGCCTGGAGTGTAGGTCAGGGATACGAGCAGTACTTC,CAWSVGQGYEQYF,-,TRBJ2-7,TRBV30,-
TGTGCCAGCAGCTTGGGCGGGGGGGCCTCAGATACGCAGTATTTT,CASSLGGGASDTQYF,-,TRBJ2-3,TRBV5-4,TRBD2
TGTGCCAGTAGTCCATCGACTAGCAGCACAGATACGCAGTATTTT,CASSPSTSSTDTQYF,-,TRBJ2-3,TRBV19,TRBD2
TGTGCCTGGAGTGTACTTGGAGGCTATGGCTACACCTTC,CAWSVLGGYGYTF,-,TRBJ1-2,TRBV30,-
TGTGCTAGTGGTTTGATAACAGGGGGCGTTGAAAAACTGTTTTTT,CASGLITGGVEKLFF,once,TRBJ1-4,TRBV12-5,TRBD1
TGTGTCGCTAGCGGGACGCGCTACGAGCAGTACTTC,CVASGTRYEQYF,few,TRBJ2-7,TRBV7-9,TRBD2
TGTGCCAGCAGTCACCCGACAAGGACAGGGGGTGGAGGAAACTATGGCTACACCTTC,CASSHPTRTGGGGNYGYTF,once,TRBJ1-2,TRBV6-6,TRBD1
TGTGCCAGCAGTTTGAGGTCTGGGTCACCCCTCCACTTT,CASSLRSGSPLHF,few,TRBJ1-6,TRBV12-3/TRBV12-4,-